This T cell receptor (beta chain) comes out of a study of T cell responses to AZD1222 COVID-19 vaccine. Findings and caveats of the study: Only 5 or 6 AZD1222 recipients tested seropositive at baseline.

Assay used: immunoSEQ multiplex PCR; TCRdb lists only in-frame clones, some missing. The sample shows roughly 78,000 clones, roughly 85% of them seen only once. A word on this clone: Its antigen is currently unknown.

The receptor's source is an adult in good health. The sequenced sample was peripheral blood, obtained on day 0 of AZD1222 vaccination.

The CDR3 bases are TGCGCCAGCAGCCAAGATTGGGGAGTAGCGAGGGATACGCAGTATTTT. Translation: CASSQDWGVARDTQYF. V gene TRBV4-3 combines with J gene TRBJ2-3; tentative D call: TRBD2 (5 bases). V lost 0 bases and J lost 6, with 16 bases in between. Germline CDR1 and CDR2: LGHNA and YSLEER. This CDR3 contains 16 residues.